This record concerns one T cell receptor (beta chain) sequence. The CDR3 runs 14 residues. Looked up from germline, CDR1 is SGHNT and CDR2 is YYREEE (reference sequence). Trimming at V came to 4 bases and at J to 2 bases, leaving 5 bases not matched to a gene. Only in-frame clones appear in the TCRdb table, and some are missing; sequencing was by immunoSEQ multiplex PCR. Here the sample spans 400,000 or so clones, about 89% being singletons. The data derive from a study of blood T cell repertoires in COVID-19. This TCR came from a man in his forties or fifties in a cohort exposed to, infected with or recovered from COVID-19 (not recorded which). The V gene is TRBV5-4, the J gene TRBJ2-7, with TRBD2 identical over 8 bases. What was sequenced was PBMCs or T cells enriched from blood (not recorded which). CDR3 sequence reads: CASSAGLVAYEQYF. The CDR3 DNA reads TGTGCCAGCAGCGCGGGACTAGTAGCCTACGAGCAGTACTTC. The complete variable domain, with remaining parts taken from reference TRBV5-4 and TRBJ2-7, reads ETGVTQSPTHLIKTRGQQVTLRCSSQSGHNTVSWYQQALGQGPQFIFQYYREEENGRGNFPPRFSGLQFPNYSSELNVNALELDDSALYLCASSAGLVAYEQYFGPGTRLTVT.